This passage covers 22 T cell receptor beta chains from one sample sequenced in a study of blood T cells in healthy people across ages (dated by TCRdb to between 2015 and 2017). Libraries were prepared through 5' RACE. The instrument was an Illumina HiSeq 2500. A second 7 to 11 cycle PCR used a sample-barcoded 5' primer and a J-beta primer mix. TCRdb reanalyzed the raw reads on its own, using fastp at Q25 for trimming and MiXCR for clone calling, and kept in-frame beta chains. Every CDR3 protein is listed once, alongside the most common genes and DNA of its rows. Across this sample there are about 580,000 distinct CDR3 sequences, with 45% to 55% seen only once. Approximately 23% of the sample lies in the top ten. The sequencing sample was made of blood. The receptor set was obtained from a man older than 75 in good health.

The chain combines TRBV6-6 with TRBJ2-7; TRBD2 agrees at 11 bases. This CDR3 contains 15 residues. V shed 6 bases and J 6 bases; nucleotides not matched to a gene: 10. CDR1 is MNHNY and CDR2 is SVGAGI in the germline V gene (reference sequence). CDR3 amino acids: CASSSIAGGPSEQYF. CDR3 nucleotides: TGTGCCAGCAGCTCAATAGCGGGAGGGCCTTCCGAGCAGTACTTC.

This clonotype was counted ten times or more. The chain carries TRBV6-6 and TRBJ1-4; perhaps TRBD1 as D (6 bases). Trimming removed 6 bases from V and 7 bases from J, with 12 bases in between. From germline, CDR1 is MNHNY and CDR2 SVGAGI (reference sequence). This CDR3 contains 13 residues. Here the CDR3 DNA reads TGTGCCAGCAGATTCCAGGGGAGTGAAAAACTGTTTTTT. Its protein is CASRFQGSEKLFF.

The CDR3 sequence is CASSLGAGARTDTQYF. As DNA, the CDR3 is TGTGCCAGCAGCTTAGGAGCGGGAGCCCGCACAGATACGCAGTATTTT. The chain employs TRBV7-2 and TRBJ2-3; 8 bases map to TRBD2. The germline CDR1 and CDR2 sequences are SGHTA and FQGNSA. CDR3 size: 16 residues. V lost 1 base to trimming and J lost 1 base; unmatched junction nucleotides: 4.

The chain employs TRBV5-1 and TRBJ2-3; perhaps TRBD1 as D (5 bases). Germline CDR1 and CDR2: SGHRS and YFSETQ. Deletions cut 4 bases from V and 1 base from J, with 10 bases between. The CDR3 extends over 14 amino acids. CDR3 sequence reads: CASSIQAGTDTQYF. The DNA for the CDR3 is TGCGCCAGCAGCATACAGGCGGGCACAGATACGCAGTATTTT.

This clonotype was seen only once. The rearrangement joins TRBV30 to TRBJ1-2, with D possibly TRBD1 on 6 matching bases. Germline V gene sequence: CDR1 GTSNPN, CDR2 SVGIG (reference sequence). The CDR3 totals 14 residues. Trimming shortened V by 2 bases and J by 5 bases, and 15 bases separated the two germline ends. The CDR3 is CAWSPRQDTYGYTF. The CDR3 DNA reads as TGTGCCTGGAGTCCCCGACAGGATACATATGGCTACACCTTC. Variable domain in full (rest from reference TRBV30 and TRBJ1-2): SQTIHQWPATLVQPVGSPLSLECTVEGTSNPNLYWYRQAAGRGLQLLFYSVGIGQISSEVPQNLSASRPQDRQFILSSKKLLLSDSGFYLCAWSPRQDTYGYTFGSGTRLTVV.

The chain employs TRBV30 and TRBJ1-2, with D possibly TRBD1 on 5 matching bases. The CDR3 contains 16 residues. The germline gives CDR1 GTSNPN, CDR2 SVGIG (reference sequence). Trimming pared 0 bases from V and 8 bases from J, leaving 22 bases between. Here the CDR3 DNA reads TGTGCCTGGAGTGTACCAGGGTTTCTAAGTCCCCGAGGCTACACCTTC. Amino acid sequence: CAWSVPGFLSPRGYTF.

Regarding this clonotype: A read error is possible here, since a much larger clone lies one base away. The chain uses TRBV6-6 and TRBJ2-1; 10 nucleotides line up with TRBD1. The CDR3 extends over 15 amino acids. Germline V gives CDR1 MNHNY, CDR2 SVGAGI (reference sequence). Trimming took 6 bases from V and 15 from J; bases not matched to a gene: 17. CDR3 protein: CASRSGGTGVCAAFF. CDR3 nucleotides: TGTGCCAGCAGATCCGGCGGGACAGGGGTCTGTGCGGCGTTCTTC.

This clonotype was seen many times. V is TRBV6-6 and J is TRBJ1-2, with TRBD1 matching over 11 bases. The J segment lost 7 bases and the V segment lost 0 bases, leaving 4 bases of the junction unmatched. Germline CDR1 and CDR2: MNHNY and SVGAGI (reference sequence). The CDR3 is 15 amino acids. The DNA of the CDR3 is TGTGCCAGCAGTTACTCTCGGACAGGGGGCGGTGGCTACACCTTC. Amino acids: CASSYSRTGGGGYTF.

The gene calls are TRBV20-1 and TRBJ2-7, with D hard to call. CDR1 and CDR2 (germline): DFQATT, SNEGSKA (reference sequence). The V end was cut by 4 bases, the J end by 3 bases, with 16 bases between. This CDR3 has 14 residues. CDR3 protein: CSATIPREFYEQYF. The CDR3 region has the DNA TGCAGTGCTACAATCCCTAGAGAATTCTACGAGCAGTACTTC.

This chain joins TRBV7-3 and TRBJ2-2; D is undetermined. The CDR3 has 12 residues. Germline-derived CDR1 and CDR2 are SGHTA and FQGTGA. Trimming took 1 base from V and 8 from J, leaving 5 bases between them. CDR3 in amino acids: CASSLRGGELFF. The CDR3 coding sequence is TGTGCCAGCAGCTTAAGGGGAGGGGAGCTGTTTTTT.

Concerning this clonotype itself: A junction boundary mismatches the germline segment, possibly from a read error. CDR3 sequence: CVWSVANRATEAFF. CDR3 DNA: TGTGTCTGGAGTGTAGCTAACAGGGCCACTGAAGCTTTCTTT. This chain links TRBV30 with TRBJ1-1, with TRBD1 as a possible D gene (6 bases). Germline assignment: CDR1 GTSNPN and CDR2 SVGIG (reference sequence). This CDR3 is 14 amino acids long.

V gene TRBV18 combines with J gene TRBJ1-1, with D uncertain. This CDR3 has 13 amino acids. V lost 1 base, J lost 2 bases, and 5 bases lay in between. Per germline, CDR1 KGHSH and CDR2 LQKENI. The CDR3 region is CASSPQENTEAFF. CDR3 coding DNA: TGTGCCAGCTCACCACAGGAAAACACTGAAGCTTTCTTT.

This clonotype showed up just a few times. The chain links TRBV20-1 to TRBJ1-5, with 11 bases lining up with TRBD1. J lost 6 bases, V lost 6 bases, and 10 bases had no gene match. CDR1 is DFQATT, CDR2 SNEGSKA, per germline (reference sequence). This CDR3 region has 15 residues. The CDR3 loop is CSAPASGTGGQPQHF. DNA of the CDR3: TGCAGTGCCCCAGCGTCCGGGACAGGGGGTCAGCCCCAGCATTTT.

This chain connects TRBV5-1 to TRBJ1-5; TRBD1 agrees at 8 bases. CDR1 is SGHRS and CDR2 is YFSETQ in the germline V gene. The CDR3 is made up of 14 amino acids. V shed 2 bases, J shed 4 bases, and the junction held 2 bases outside the gene matches. The chain's CDR3 is CASSFGQGNQPQHF. CDR3 coding DNA: TGCGCCAGCAGCTTCGGACAGGGTAATCAGCCCCAGCATTTT.

The chain recombines TRBV5-1 with TRBJ2-1; 8 bases line up with TRBD1. CDR1 is SGHRS, CDR2 YFSETQ, per germline. The V segment lost 5 bases and the J segment 0 bases; nucleotides outside the gene matches: 4. The CDR3 runs 15 residues. The CDR3 sequence is CASRNRGSSYNEQFF. CDR3 bases: TGCGCCAGCAGGAACAGGGGGAGCTCCTACAATGAGCAGTTCTTC. Filled out from reference TRBV5-1 and TRBJ2-1, the complete variable domain reads KAGVTQTPRYLIKTRGQQVTLSCSPISGHRSVSWYQQTPGQGLQFLFEYFSETQRNKGNFPGRFSGRQFSNSRSEMNVSTLELGDSALYLCASRNRGSSYNEQFFGPGTRLTVL.

This clonotype was found many times. The V call is TRBV29-1, the J call TRBJ2-1; 9 bases map to TRBD2. V was pared by 4 bases and J by 8 bases, with 9 bases of the junction left unmatched. Germline CDR1 is SQVTM and CDR2 is ANQGSEA. The CDR3 totals 14 residues. This CDR3 reads CSVVGGRAMDEQFF. CDR3 sequence (DNA): TGCAGCGTTGTCGGCGGGAGGGCCATGGATGAGCAGTTCTTC.

This chain connects TRBV9 to TRBJ2-4; D might be TRBD1 (6 bases). The J call could be wrong; TRBJ2-5 is a better fit for the DNA end. Germline V gives CDR1 SGDLS, CDR2 YYNGEE. This CDR3 region has 15 residues. The CDR3 bases are TGTGCCAGCAGCGTAAGCCTCGGACAGCAAGAGACCCAGTACTTC. Encoded protein: CASSVSLGQQETQYF.

A single count supports this clonotype. The chain has TRBV2 and TRBJ2-3; 7 nucleotides line up with TRBD2. CDR1 SNHLY and CDR2 FYNNEI come from the germline V gene. CDR3 size: 17 residues. The V gene end was trimmed by 4 bases and the J gene end by 2 bases; junction bases not matched to a gene: 12. CDR3: CASSVPSGTTNTDTQYF. DNA for the CDR3: TGTGCCAGCAGTGTCCCGAGCGGGACTACCAACACAGATACGCAGTATTTT. The complete variable domain, with remaining parts taken from reference TRBV2 and TRBJ2-3, reads EPEVTQTPSHQVTQMGQEVILRCVPISNHLYFYWYRQILGQKVEFLVSFYNNEISEKSEIFDDQFSVERPDGSNFTLKIRSTKLEDSAMYFCASSVPSGTTNTDTQYFGPGTRLTVL.

The chain couples TRBV7-9 to TRBJ1-1; TRBD1 matches 12 bases. The V segment lost 5 bases and the J segment 3 bases; nucleotides outside the gene matches: 7. Germline CDR1 SEHNR, CDR2 FQNEAQ (reference sequence). This CDR3 is 16 amino acids long. CDR3 DNA sequence: TGTGCCAGCAGCCCGGGGACAGGGGGCTCTGACACTGAAGCTTTCTTT. It encodes CASSPGTGGSDTEAFF.

In this sample, this clonotype turned up a few times. The V and J genes are TRBV7-2 and TRBJ2-7, with D tentatively TRBD1 or TRBD2 (5 bases each). The CDR3 is 15 amino acids. Germline V gene lookup returns CDR1 SGHTA and CDR2 FQGNSA. Trimming left V 0 bases short and J 6 bases short, with 15 bases between. The DNA of the CDR3 is TGTGCCAGCAGCTTAGCGGTAGGGGACCCAGGCGAGCAGTACTTC. This codes for CASSLAVGDPGEQYF.

J is TRBJ1-2 and V is TRBV27; 9 nucleotides align to TRBD1. The J segment lost 1 base and the V segment lost 5 bases, leaving 5 bases of the junction unmatched. This CDR3 has 15 amino acids. Per germline, CDR1 MNHEY and CDR2 SMNVEV (reference sequence). The CDR3 sequence is CASSARDRVNYGYTF. In DNA, the CDR3 is TGTGCCAGCAGTGCCCGGGACAGGGTTAACTATGGCTACACCTTC.

The V call is TRBV4-3, the J call TRBJ2-3, with 10 nucleotides matching TRBD2. CDR1 and CDR2 from the germline V gene are LGHNA and YSLEER. After removal of 1 base from V and 2 bases from J, the junction contained 6 bases not matched to a gene. This CDR3 is built from 17 residues. The CDR3 protein is CASSQVLTSGPTDTQYF. In DNA form, the CDR3 reads TGCGCCAGCAGCCAAGTGTTGACTAGCGGGCCCACAGATACGCAGTATTTT.